Following are 2 T cell receptor beta chains from one sample sequenced in a study of identical twins. In TCRdb, the 5' RACE reads were re-called with MiXCR into one record per CDR3 protein. The sample yields 300,000 to 350,000 distinct CDR3 sequences, more than 9% seen once. This sample was shared with a second study, whose subject was yellow fever vaccine responses in identical twins.

Sequencing was carried out using CD8+ T cells sorted from blood. Receptors originate from a young woman in good health.

The rearrangement uses TRBV27 and TRBJ2-1; 9 nucleotides align to TRBD2. From germline, CDR1 is MNHEY and CDR2 SMNVEV (reference sequence). This CDR3 spans 16 amino acids. The junction had 12 bases not matched to a gene; V was cut back by 4 bases and J by 8 bases. DNA of the CDR3: TGTGCCAGCAGTTCCCGTGGCGGGAGGGCCTGGGATGAGCAGTTCTTC. Residues: CASSSRGGRAWDEQFF.

The chain joins TRBV10-3 to TRBJ2-3; D might be TRBD1 (6 bases). This CDR3 spans 16 amino acids. Trimming pared 4 bases from V and 2 bases from J, leaving 16 bases between. The germline V gene has CDR1 ENHRY and CDR2 SYGVKD. CDR3 DNA: TGTGCCATCAGTGGAAAGACAGGAGCATACACAGATACGCAGTATTTT. Amino acid sequence: CAISGKTGAYTDTQYF.